Listed below are T cell receptor beta chains from one sample, sequenced in a study of beta chain features in type 1 diabetes. Here immunoSEQ multiplex PCR was the method, and the copy in TCRdb shows in-frame clones only, minus some. In the table there are around 300,000 clones, 11% to 15% of which are singletons. Sequencing used central memory CD4+ T cells from blood. The source of these receptors is a young man in good health. Each CDR3 is given with its conserved first and last residue. Fields, in order: CDR3 length, clone size, V gene, D gene, J gene, CDR3 DNA, CDR3 protein. D genes are given only for firm matches. Some rows mark clone size as missing; the rest say once, few, many or name a class of expanded clone.

cdr3_length: 16
clone_size: NA
v_call: TRBV29-1
d_call: NA
j_call: TRBJ2-3
cdr3_nt: TGCAGCGTCGGGAGAGGAGGCCAAACTAGCACAGATACGCAGTATTTT
cdr3_aa: CSVGRGGQTSTDTQYF

cdr3_length: 17
clone_size: few
v_call: TRBV5-1
d_call: TRBD1
j_call: TRBJ2-6
cdr3_nt: TGCGCCAGCAGCTCTTTGACAGGGCAAAATGGGGCCAACGTCCTGACTTTC
cdr3_aa: CASSSLTGQNGANVLTF

cdr3_length: 13
clone_size: NA
v_call: TRBV7-9
d_call: NA
j_call: TRBJ1-4
cdr3_nt: TGTGCCAGCAGCTTAGCCAGCTTTGAAAAACTGTTTTTT
cdr3_aa: CASSLASFEKLFF

cdr3_length: 14
clone_size: NA
v_call: TRBV5-8
d_call: NA
j_call: TRBJ1-5
cdr3_nt: TGTGCCAGCAGCTTGTTAGAGGACCATCAGCCCCAGCATTTT
cdr3_aa: CASSLLEDHQPQHF

cdr3_length: 14
clone_size: NA
v_call: TRBV11-3
d_call: NA
j_call: TRBJ1-1
cdr3_nt: TGTGCCAGCAGCTTAGGGGGTGGTAAGACTGAAGCTTTCTTT
cdr3_aa: CASSLGGGKTEAFF

cdr3_length: 14
clone_size: few
v_call: TRBV19
d_call: TRBD2
j_call: TRBJ2-1
cdr3_nt: TGTGCCAGTAGTATTGGACTAGCGGACAATGAGCAGTTCTTC
cdr3_aa: CASSIGLADNEQFF

cdr3_length: 11
clone_size: few
v_call: TRBV19
d_call: NA
j_call: TRBJ2-3
cdr3_nt: TGTGCCAGTACAATCGGGGATACGCAGTATTTT
cdr3_aa: CASTIGDTQYF

cdr3_length: 13
clone_size: NA
v_call: TRBV5-4
d_call: NA
j_call: TRBJ1-2
cdr3_nt: TGTGCCAGCAGCGATGGACGGCTCTATGGCTACACCTTC
cdr3_aa: CASSDGRLYGYTF

cdr3_length: 14
clone_size: few
v_call: TRBV2
d_call: NA
j_call: TRBJ1-5
cdr3_nt: TGTGCCAGCAGCCTATCAGGGGGCAATCAGCCCCAGCATTTT
cdr3_aa: CASSLSGGNQPQHF

cdr3_length: 11
clone_size: NA
v_call: TRBV2
d_call: NA
j_call: TRBJ2-3
cdr3_nt: TGTGCCAGCACAAGTCGAGTCACGCAGTATTTT
cdr3_aa: CASTSRVTQYF

cdr3_length: 16
clone_size: few
v_call: TRBV9
d_call: NA
j_call: TRBJ1-6
cdr3_nt: TGTGCCAGCAGCGTAGACCCTACAGGTCCGAATTCACCCCTCCACTTT
cdr3_aa: CASSVDPTGPNSPLHF

cdr3_length: 15
clone_size: NA
v_call: TRBV7-9
d_call: NA
j_call: TRBJ1-1
cdr3_nt: TGTGCCAGCAGCTTCTCGCAATCGGGGAACACTGAAGCTTTCTTT
cdr3_aa: CASSFSQSGNTEAFF

cdr3_length: 16
clone_size: NA
v_call: TRBV19
d_call: NA
j_call: TRBJ2-2
cdr3_nt: TGTGCCAGTAGTTCGCCCCGGACAGCTGGTTCCGGGGAGCTGTTTTTT
cdr3_aa: CASSSPRTAGSGELFF

cdr3_length: 15
clone_size: NA
v_call: TRBV29-1
d_call: TRBD1
j_call: TRBJ1-3
cdr3_nt: TGCAGCGTTGTGGCTCCAACAGGGGGCGTAAACACCATATATTTT
cdr3_aa: CSVVAPTGGVNTIYF

cdr3_length: 16
clone_size: many
v_call: TRBV6-1
d_call: NA
j_call: TRBJ2-1
cdr3_nt: TGTGCCAGCAGTGATGCTAGCTTGGGGCCCTACAATGAGCAGTTCTTC
cdr3_aa: CASSDASLGPYNEQFF